The 2 T cell receptor beta chains given below trace back to one sample, sequenced in a study of OX40 agonist ivuxolimab in advanced cancers. Repertoires were generated with immunoSEQ multiplex PCR, while TCRdb's copy carries only in-frame clones and drops some. The sample comprises about 85,000 clones, 65% to 90% of which are singletons, and 2% rests with the top ten. Sequenced material: CD4+ or CD8+ T cells sorted from blood, taken in a trial of the OX40 agonist ivuxolimab. These receptors all stem from an adult with an advanced solid tumor such as melanoma, head and neck, liver or kidney cancer.

The chain employs TRBV7-9 and TRBJ1-2; TRBD1 might be the D (5 bases). The CDR3 extends over 15 amino acids. Between the trimmed V and J ends, which lost 3 bases and 0 bases, there was a span of 11 bases. Germline lookup yields CDR1 SEHNR and CDR2 FQNEAQ (reference sequence). CDR3 bases: TGTGCCAGCAGCTTGCTTCTGACAGCTAACTATGGCTACACCTTC. It translates to CASSLLLTANYGYTF.

The rearrangement joins TRBV2 to TRBJ1-1, with D perhaps TRBD1 (6 bases). The CDR3 spans 14 residues. CDR1 and CDR2 from the germline V gene are SNHLY and FYNNEI. Trimming stripped 5 bases from V and 1 base from J, with 11 bases between. This CDR3 is CASSLRGSNTEAFF. The CDR3, as DNA: TGTGCCAGCAGTCTAAGGGGGTCGAACACTGAAGCTTTCTTT.